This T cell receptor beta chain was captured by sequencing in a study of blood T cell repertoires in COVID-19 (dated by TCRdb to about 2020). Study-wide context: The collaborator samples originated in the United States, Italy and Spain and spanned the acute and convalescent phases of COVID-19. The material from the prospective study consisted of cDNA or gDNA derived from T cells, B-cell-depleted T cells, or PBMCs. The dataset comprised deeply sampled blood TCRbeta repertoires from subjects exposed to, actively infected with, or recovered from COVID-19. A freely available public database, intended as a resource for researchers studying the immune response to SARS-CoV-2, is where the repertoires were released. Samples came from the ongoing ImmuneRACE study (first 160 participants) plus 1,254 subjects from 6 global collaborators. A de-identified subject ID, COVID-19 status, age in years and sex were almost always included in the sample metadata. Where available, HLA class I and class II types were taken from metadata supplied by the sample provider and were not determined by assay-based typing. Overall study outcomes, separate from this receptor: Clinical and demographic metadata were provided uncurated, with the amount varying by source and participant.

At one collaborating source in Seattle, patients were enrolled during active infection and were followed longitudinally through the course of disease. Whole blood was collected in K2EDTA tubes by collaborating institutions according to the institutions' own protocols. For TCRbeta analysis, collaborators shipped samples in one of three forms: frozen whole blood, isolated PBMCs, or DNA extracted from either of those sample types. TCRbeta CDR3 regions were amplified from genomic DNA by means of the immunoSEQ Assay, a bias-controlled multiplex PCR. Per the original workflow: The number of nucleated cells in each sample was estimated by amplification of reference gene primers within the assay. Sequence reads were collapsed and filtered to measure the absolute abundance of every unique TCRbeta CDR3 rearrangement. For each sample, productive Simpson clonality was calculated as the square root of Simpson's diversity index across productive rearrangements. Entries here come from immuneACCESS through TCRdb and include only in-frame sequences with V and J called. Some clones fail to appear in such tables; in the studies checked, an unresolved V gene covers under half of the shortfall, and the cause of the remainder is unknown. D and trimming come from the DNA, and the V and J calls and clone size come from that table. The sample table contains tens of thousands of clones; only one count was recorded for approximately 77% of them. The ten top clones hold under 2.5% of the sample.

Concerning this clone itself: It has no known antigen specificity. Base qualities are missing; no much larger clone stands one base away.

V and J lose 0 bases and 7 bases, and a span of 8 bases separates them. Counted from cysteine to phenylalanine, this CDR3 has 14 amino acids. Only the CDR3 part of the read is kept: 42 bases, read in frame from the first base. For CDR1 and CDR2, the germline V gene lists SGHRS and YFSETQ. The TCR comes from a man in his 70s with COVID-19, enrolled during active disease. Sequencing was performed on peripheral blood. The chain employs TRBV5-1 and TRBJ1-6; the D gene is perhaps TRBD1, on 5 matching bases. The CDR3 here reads CASSLAGFNSPLHF. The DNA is TGCGCCAGCAGCTTGGCAGGGTTCAATTCACCCCTCCACTTT. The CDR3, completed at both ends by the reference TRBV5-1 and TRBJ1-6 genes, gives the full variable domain KAGVTQTPRYLIKTRGQQVTLSCSPISGHRSVSWYQQTPGQGLQFLFEYFSETQRNKGNFPGRFSGRQFSNSRSEMNVSTLELGDSALYLCASSLAGFNSPLHFGNGTRLTVT.